The rows below give T cell receptor beta chains drawn from one sample of a study of T cells in Graves' hyperthyroidism and ophthalmopathy. One entry per CDR3 protein results from TCRdb running MiXCR on the multiplex PCR reads. Among around 660,000 distinct CDR3 sequences listed, 45% were seen once. Sequenced material: peripheral blood or thyroid tissue (not recorded which). These receptors were obtained from an adult man with Graves' disease, either hyperthyroidism or ophthalmopathy (not recorded which). Each CDR3 is given with its conserved first and last residue. The D gene is left open where the match is weak. Expanded clones get a size class; other rows say once, few or many, or leave the size out.

many	TRBV29-1	NA	TRBJ1-2	TGCAGCGTTGAAGAGAAGGGCGTCGGCTATGGCTACACCTTC	CSVEEKGVGYGYTF
NA	TRBV20-1	NA	TRBJ1-1	TGCAGTGCTAAAAACAGGGTGATCTACGGCACCAATGAAGCTTTCTTT	CSAKNRVIYGTNEAFF
NA	TRBV9	NA	TRBJ1-1	TGTGCCAGCTCACCACTCGCAGGGAGATTAACTGAAGCTTTCTTT	CASSPLAGRLTEAFF
few	TRBV19	TRBD2	TRBJ2-2	TGTGCCAGTATGCGGGGGGCGGTTACCGGGGAGCTGTTTTTT	CASMRGAVTGELFF
few	TRBV2	NA	TRBJ2-7	TGTGCCAGCAGTTTACGTGGGACACCCACCTACGAGCAGTACTTC	CASSLRGTPTYEQYF
many	TRBV19	NA	TRBJ2-7	TGTGCCAGTAGCTCCGGGGCGGCCACCTACGAGCAGTACTTC	CASSSGAATYEQYF
NA	TRBV7-3	NA	TRBJ1-1	TGCGCCAGCAGCCAAGAGCCGCAGGGTACGGTGAGCACTGAAGCTTTCTTT	CASSQEPQGTVSTEAFF
many	TRBV24-1	TRBD1	TRBJ1-2	TGTGCCACCAGTGAGCCGCGACAGGGGGCCGACGGCTACACCTTC	CATSEPRQGADGYTF
NA	TRBV7-2	NA	TRBJ1-3	TGTGCCAGCAGCCAAGATATGGCGGACCTCTCTGGAAACACCATATATTTT	CASSQDMADLSGNTIYF
NA	TRBV6-6	NA	TRBJ2-3	TGTGCCGTAACAGCTTCCACAGATACGCAGTATTTT	CAVTASTDTQYF
few	TRBV19	NA	TRBJ2-2	TGTGCCAGTACCAACGGACGGGACACCGGGGAGCTGTTTTTT	CASTNGRDTGELFF
NA	TRBV7-8	NA	TRBJ2-5	TGTGCCAGCAGTCCAGGGGTGACCCAGTACTTC	CASSPGVTQYF
few	TRBV20-1	NA	TRBJ1-1	TGCAGTGCTAGACGGGCGAACACTGAAGCTTTCTTT	CSARRANTEAFF
many	TRBV29-1	NA	TRBJ1-1	TGCAGCGTCGAGACACCGGGGGGCGAGGCTTTCTTT	CSVETPGGEAFF
NA	TRBV29-1	NA	TRBJ1-3	TGCAGCAGAGGCTCTGGAAACACCATATATTTT	CSRGSGNTIYF
once	TRBV11-1	TRBD1	TRBJ1-1	TGTGCCAGCAGCGTTGAAGTCCCGACAGGGTTTGAAGCTTTCTTT	CASSVEVPTGFEAFF
NA	TRBV7-9	TRBD1	TRBJ1-1	TGTGCCAGCAGGGCCGGACAGGGACGATTTACTGAAGCTTTCTTT	CASRAGQGRFTEAFF
few	TRBV12-3/TRBV12-4	TRBD1	TRBJ1-5	TGTGCCAGCAGTGGGACAGGCCCCCGGAGCAATCAGCCCCAGCATTTT	CASSGTGPRSNQPQHF
few	TRBV20-1	NA	TRBJ1-4	TGCAGTGCTAGGGCCGCCGCAACTAATGAAAAACTGTTTTTT	CSARAAATNEKLFF
NA	TRBV29-1	NA	TRBJ1-1	TGCAGCGTGAGACCCGGGGAAACTGAAGCTTTCTTT	CSVRPGETEAFF
NA	TRBV9	NA	TRBJ1-1	TGTGCCAGCAGCGTAGTCATCGCAGGGGAAGAAGCTTTCTTT	CASSVVIAGEEAFF
NA	TRBV24-1	NA	TRBJ2-2	TGTGCCACCAGTGAACTAGGGGCCGGGGAGCTGTTTTTT	CATSELGAGELFF
few	TRBV9	TRBD2	TRBJ2-5	TGTGCCAGCAGCCCGGGACTAGTCAGGGAGACCCAGTACTTC	CASSPGLVRETQYF
many	TRBV7-9	TRBD1	TRBJ1-2	TGTGCCAGCAGCTTAGGACAGGGGGCGAATGGCTACACCTTC	CASSLGQGANGYTF
few	TRBV7-9	NA	TRBJ1-1	TGTGCCAGCAGTTCTGGGTGGGACGTAGCTTTCTTT	CASSSGWDVAFF
NA	TRBV15	TRBD2	TRBJ2-5	TGTGCCACCAGCAGAGGGATGACTAGCGGGATGCTTGAGACCCAGTACTTC	CATSRGMTSGMLETQYF
many	TRBV15	TRBD1	TRBJ1-4	TGTGCCACCAGCAGAGGCACAGGGGGATTCACTAATGAAAAACTGTTTTTT	CATSRGTGGFTNEKLFF
NA	TRBV7-9	NA	TRBJ1-1	TGTGCCAGCAGCTTAGCGGAACCGTTCATGAACACTGAAGCTTTCTTT	CASSLAEPFMNTEAFF
few	TRBV12-3/TRBV12-4	NA	TRBJ1-3	TGTGCCAGCAGCCCACCTACCGACCGAAACACCATATATTTT	CASSPPTDRNTIYF
few	TRBV19	NA	TRBJ1-1	TGTGCCAGTAGGATTCCAGGGTCCACTGAAGCTTTCTTT	CASRIPGSTEAFF
NA	TRBV20-1	TRBD1	TRBJ1-4	TGCAGTGGGACAGGGACAACCGAACAGGCAACTAATGAAAAACTGTTTTTT	CSGTGTTEQATNEKLFF
NA	TRBV7-6	TRBD1	TRBJ2-7	TGTGCCAGCAGCGACAATAGGGACAGGGGGCACGAGCAGTACTTC	CASSDNRDRGHEQYF
many	TRBV2	NA	TRBJ1-4	TGTGCCAGCAGTGAAGGGGAGGAAAAACTGTTTTTT	CASSEGEEKLFF
NA	TRBV24-1	NA	TRBJ1-4	TGTGCCACCAGTGATCCCTCCGATATAACTAATGAAAAACTGTTTTTT	CATSDPSDITNEKLFF
NA	TRBV12-3/TRBV12-4	TRBD2	TRBJ2-5	TGTGCCAGCAGTCAGTGGACTAGGAAAGAGACCCAGTACTTC	CASSQWTRKETQYF
NA	TRBV10-3	NA	TRBJ1-2	TGTGCGACATCGGCGCGGGGGCGCATTGTTGATGGCTACACCTTC	CATSARGRIVDGYTF
many	TRBV7-2	TRBD2	TRBJ2-5	TGTGCCAGCAACCGGCGGGGGGGCGGACAAGAGACCCAGTACTTC	CASNRRGGGQETQYF
many	TRBV24-1	NA	TRBJ1-2	TGTGCCACCAGTGCTGAGGGGCACTATGGCTACACCTTC	CATSAEGHYGYTF
NA	TRBV7-2	TRBD2	TRBJ2-5	TGTGCCAGCAGCTTTCGGGTACTAGCGGGGGGAGAGACCCAGTACTTC	CASSFRVLAGGETQYF
NA	TRBV19	TRBD1	TRBJ2-2	TGTGCCAGTAGTTTAAGACAGGGGTCCGGGGAGCTGTTTTTT	CASSLRQGSGELFF